The present entry profiles one TCR beta chain with its context. The clone's antigen remains unknown. No base-level quality is on record; no much larger clone is a single base apart. This sample was taken from a study of T cells in Graves' hyperthyroidism and ophthalmopathy (dated by TCRdb to between 2018 and 2021). As for the study more broadly: Peripheral blood was sampled at the time of initial diagnosis, prior to any treatment. To identify TCR V-J signatures that set the groups apart, the researchers used a discovery cohort of 100 patients, made up of some 41 with Graves' ophthalmopathy and 57 with stable Graves' hyperthyroidism. Whether ophthalmopathy could be predicted prospectively was tested in an independent validation cohort made up of some 20 hyperthyroidism patients plus 17 patients who later progressed to ophthalmopathy. The roughly 94 discovery patients were randomly split 7:3 into training and test sets. In over five Graves' hyperthyroidism patients, the study also compared T-cell repertoires from thyroid tissue with T-cell repertoires from blood. Following sampling, methimazole starting at 30 mg daily was given to hyperthyroidism patients, and high-dose intravenous methylprednisolone was given to ophthalmopathy patients. According to the paper, TCR Vbeta CDR3 sequencing was carried out on 120 to 150 peripheral blood samples, which came from 40 to 45 ophthalmopathy, fewer than 80 hyperthyroidism and about 17 progressor patients.

TCR beta CDR3 regions were amplified from RNA transcripts. A first-round RT-PCR of the TCR CDR3 used the HTBI primer set with the Qiagen OneStep RT-PCR kit. Libraries were constructed in a second round of multiplex PCR, after which size selection and purification were performed. Sequencing of the libraries was done on an Illumina HiSeq2000 using paired-end 100 bp reads. Regarding the original processing steps: Raw data were processed with SOAPnuke, discarding reads with adapters, uncalled bases, mean Phred below 15, or no exact constant-primer or identifier match. COPE v1.2.5 was used to merge the high-quality paired reads, and each unique nucleotide sequence was defined as a clonotype. MiTCR v1.1 was used to align the clonotypes against IMGT TRBV, TRBD and TRBJ reference segments. Analysis was restricted to V-J combinations with a frequency above 0.0001, which covered about 99% of repertoires. The TCS score was defined as F50 (clonal expansion) divided by E x V (chaos), with BLOSUM62-based TCRdist calculated between CDR3 peptides within each V-J. Welch's t-statistics and random forest reduced roughly 530 V-J features to 13, which were used in a naive Bayes classifier (R e1071). TCRdb passed the public sequencing reads through fastp at Q25 and MiXCR, retaining productive beta sequences. CDR3 protein duplicates are merged, each entry listing the most common genes and DNA. The V and J calls were determined by TCRdb, not by the authors. The sample yields 500,000 or so distinct CDR3 sequences; about 16% were counted once. The ten largest clones capture around 32% of the sample.

Ophthalmopathy patients had moderately to severely active disease, Clinical Activity Score of at least 3, NOSPECS grade of at least 4, and duration under 3 months. Exclusion was applied to patients with uncontrolled infections, other autoimmune diseases, pregnancy or lactation. Clinical symptoms, serum thyroxine and TRAb, thyroid ultrasound, and orbital computed tomography formed the basis for the diagnoses. Ficoll-Paque density gradient centrifugation was used to isolate PBMCs from approximately 11 ml of fresh peripheral blood. Total RNA was extracted with Trizol reagent, and quality was checked on an Agilent 2100 Bioanalyzer. Study-level results and caveats: Ophthalmopathy was separated from stable hyperthyroidism by a 13 V-J signature model, with approximately 85% sensitivity and about 81% specificity obtained in cross-validation and 80%/75% obtained in testing. No statistical method was used to fix the sample size in advance, and group allocation was not hidden from the investigators. Most expanded thyroid clonotypes (frequency above 0.001) were also found in blood, which suggests that blood repertoires may mirror thyroid immune responses. In validation, the model predicted progression to ophthalmopathy a median of around six months before onset, with approximately 68% sensitivity and 72.22% specificity.

The sequencing sample was made of blood. The source is a woman aged 25 to 45 with Graves' ophthalmopathy.

The DNA reads TGTGCCAGTAGTATCGTTGTGGAGCGGAAAGAGACCCAGTACTTC. It codes for CASSIVVERKETQYF. Rearrangement joined TRBV19 to TRBJ2-5; the D region possibly corresponds to TRBD2 (5 bases align). V is clipped by 3 bases and J by 3 bases, and the sequence between their germline boundaries is 14 bases long. The germline V gene (reference sequence) gives CDR1 as LNHDA and CDR2 as SQIVND. Measured from the cysteine to the phenylalanine, the CDR3 is 15 residues long. Only the CDR3 part of the read is kept: 45 bases, read in frame from the first base.